This T cell receptor beta chain was captured by sequencing in a study of vaccination effects on CD4 cells after COVID-19. This CDR3 comprises 13 residues. CDR1 SGHNT and CDR2 YENEEA come from the germline V gene. The V end lost 5 bases, the J end lost 9 bases, and 14 bases lay between the germline ends. Peptide-pool stimulation followed by sequencing identified expanded antigen-specific CD4+ clonotypes in the ViraFEST assay. Culture proceeded for 10 days, and CD4+ T cells were then isolated. The person's infection with SARS-CoV-2, confirmed by PCR, took place between March and December 2020. In the negative control culture, an HIV-1 Nef peptide pool was present. A remark on this clone: Its cognate antigen is unknown.

The table came from immunoSEQ multiplex PCR; TCRdb's copy has only in-frame clones and leaves some out. The sample holds under 65,000 clones, under 80% seen once. This TCR was sampled from a human donor who had a prior SARS-CoV-2 infection. The material sequenced was CD4+ T cells from PBMCs cultured with HIV peptides, taken before COVID-19 vaccination. Noted subset: HIV-1 Nef peptide pool negative control/reference culture. The chain recombines TRBV11-3 with TRBJ1-5; D is undetermined. CDR3 sequence (DNA): TGTGCCAGCAGCCTAGGGCTAGGAACGCCCCAGCATTTT. Its protein product is CASSLGLGTPQHF.